The clone carrying this T cell receptor (beta chain) was observed a few times. Its target is not known. This CDR3 comprises 15 residues. In germline, CDR1 is LGHDT, CDR2 YNNKEL (reference sequence). The V end lost 2 bases, the J end lost 4 bases, and 13 bases lay between the germline ends. These data come from a study of T-cell memory formation after mild COVID-19. Across the whole study: There were largely donor-specific TCR clusters. General study points: In second-wave clones peaking day 37, SARS-CoV-2 specificity remained unconfirmed.

Employing constant-segment primers, 5'RACE generated TCR alpha and TCR beta cDNA libraries bearing sample barcodes and UMIs. TCRdb independently ran MiXCR on the 5' RACE reads; one entry per CDR3 protein. The table records tens of thousands of distinct CDR3 sequences, roughly 14% of them present only once. Sequenced: PBMCs or a T cell subset sorted from them (not recorded which). The chain combines TRBV3-1 with TRBJ2-3; D is perhaps TRBD2 (6 bases). The receptor comes from an adult woman who had mild COVID-19 (a few samples of this study predate the infection). Cell type and time point are not known. CDR3 residues: CASSQREFGADTQYF. CDR3 coding DNA: TGTGCCAGCAGCCAACGGGAGTTTGGCGCAGATACGCAGTATTTT.